This paragraph reports one T cell receptor beta chain. This record comes from a study of blood T cell repertoires in COVID-19. Profiled with immunoSEQ multiplex PCR; TCRdb holds only in-frame clones, not every one. The sample includes fewer than 200,000 clones, roughly 88% of them seen just once. The CDR3 is made up of 14 amino acids. V lost 4 bases to trimming and J lost 9 bases; unmatched junction nucleotides: 8. Germline CDR1 is MNHEY and CDR2 is SMNVEV (reference sequence). The specimen was PBMCs or T cells enriched from blood (not recorded which). This receptor was identified in a man aged 50 or older who had recovered from COVID-19. The genes are TRBV27 and TRBJ1-3; 8 bases match TRBD1. CDR3 loop: CASSSAGTGPTIYF. CDR3 nucleotides: TGTGCCAGCAGTTCCGCCGGGACAGGACCCACCATATATTTT.